The clone carrying this TCR beta chain has a single count. Trimming left V 7 bases short and J 2 bases short, with 6 bases between. The CDR3 runs 13 residues. Germline-derived CDR1 and CDR2 are LNHDA and SQIVND (reference sequence). Assay: immunoSEQ multiplex PCR; the TCRdb copy retains only in-frame clones and omits some. The sample contains roughly 57,000 clones, about 96% of which appear only once. These data are taken from a study of technical replicates of blood from a few donors. Specimen: PBMCs. This receptor was identified in a human donor in good health. Some clones in this sample may be carry-over from other donors' samples. The rearrangement joins TRBV19 to TRBJ2-6, with D unclear. CDR3 nucleotide sequence: TGTGCCAGTACCCAGGCTGGGGCCAACGTCCTGACTTTC. This encodes CASTQAGANVLTF. Full variable domain (outside the CDR3, taken from reference TRBV19 and TRBJ2-6): DGGITQSPKYLFRKEGQNVTLSCEQNLNHDAMYWYRQDPGQGLRLIYYSQIVNDFQKGDIAEGYSVSREKKESFPLTVTSAQKNPTAFYLCASTQAGANVLTFGAGSRLTVL.